The rows below give T cell receptor beta chains drawn from one sample of a study of blood T cells in healthy people across ages. Using its own MiXCR run on the 5' RACE reads, TCRdb lists one record per CDR3 protein. The table shows 870,000 or so distinct CDR3 sequences, with around 26% occurring only once. The sample taken for sequencing was blood. These receptors were taken from a woman of 80 years or more in good health. Each CDR3 is given with its conserved first and last residue. Fields, in order: CDR3 DNA, CDR3 protein, V gene, D gene, CDR3 length, J gene, clone size. D genes are given only for firm matches. Some rows mark clone size as missing; the rest say once, few, many or name a class of expanded clone.

CDR3 DNA: TGCAGTGCTAGAGGCCTACAGGGGGTCTACAATGAGCAGTTCTTC; CDR3 protein: CSARGLQGVYNEQFF; V gene: TRBV20-1; D gene: TRBD1; CDR3 length: 15; J gene: TRBJ2-1; clone size: many
CDR3 DNA: TGTGCCAGCAGCTCCACTGAGGCTGAGCAGTTCTTC; CDR3 protein: CASSSTEAEQFF; V gene: TRBV7-6; D gene: NA; CDR3 length: 12; J gene: TRBJ2-1; clone size: once
CDR3 DNA: TGTGCCAGCAGTGAAGGACAGGGGATAGGTAGCAATCAGCCCCAGCATTTT; CDR3 protein: CASSEGQGIGSNQPQHF; V gene: TRBV6-1; D gene: TRBD1; CDR3 length: 17; J gene: TRBJ1-5; clone size: many
CDR3 DNA: TGTGCCAGCAGCTCCGCTGGGTACCAAGAGACCCAGTACTTC; CDR3 protein: CASSSAGYQETQYF; V gene: TRBV6-6; D gene: NA; CDR3 length: 14; J gene: TRBJ2-5; clone size: many
CDR3 DNA: TGCAGTGTCCAACCACAGGGGTGGCAGGCCACCCTCCACTTT; CDR3 protein: CSVQPQGWQATLHF; V gene: TRBV20-1; D gene: TRBD1; CDR3 length: 14; J gene: TRBJ1-6; clone size: NA
CDR3 DNA: TGTGCCAGCAGCGGCTCAGGGGCTCGCAATCAGCCCCAGCATTTT; CDR3 protein: CASSGSGARNQPQHF; V gene: TRBV7-8; D gene: NA; CDR3 length: 15; J gene: TRBJ1-5; clone size: NA
CDR3 DNA: TGTGCCAGCAGAACCGGGACAGGGGATCAGCCCCAGCATTTT; CDR3 protein: CASRTGTGDQPQHF; V gene: TRBV6-1; D gene: TRBD1; CDR3 length: 14; J gene: TRBJ1-5; clone size: NA
CDR3 DNA: TGTGCCACCGCGGTAACAACCTACGAGCAGTACTTC; CDR3 protein: CATAVTTYEQYF; V gene: TRBV28; D gene: NA; CDR3 length: 12; J gene: TRBJ2-7; clone size: many
CDR3 DNA: TGCAGTGCTAGAGATGGAAACAGGGGATTTGGCTACACCTTC; CDR3 protein: CSARDGNRGFGYTF; V gene: TRBV20-1; D gene: TRBD1; CDR3 length: 14; J gene: TRBJ1-2; clone size: many
CDR3 DNA: TGTGCCAGCAGTTCCGGGACAGGGGGCTGGTCACCCCTCCACTTT; CDR3 protein: CASSSGTGGWSPLHF; V gene: TRBV7-2; D gene: TRBD1; CDR3 length: 15; J gene: TRBJ1-6; clone size: NA
CDR3 DNA: TGTGCCAGCAGTTTGGGCCAGGGGGCTGTAAAACTGTTTTTT; CDR3 protein: CASSLGQGAVKLFF; V gene: TRBV12-3/TRBV12-4; D gene: TRBD1; CDR3 length: 14; J gene: TRBJ1-4; clone size: few
CDR3 DNA: TGTGCCAGCAGCGTGGGACTCACTTCCTACGAGCAGTACTTC; CDR3 protein: CASSVGLTSYEQYF; V gene: TRBV7-2; D gene: NA; CDR3 length: 14; J gene: TRBJ2-7; clone size: many
CDR3 DNA: TGCAGTGCAACTACCTCAGGTTCCAACTATGGCTACACCTTC; CDR3 protein: CSATTSGSNYGYTF; V gene: TRBV20-1; D gene: NA; CDR3 length: 14; J gene: TRBJ1-2; clone size: few